These 18 T cell receptor beta chains originate from one sample sequenced in a study of blood T cell repertoires in COVID-19. This table comes from immunoSEQ multiplex PCR, and its TCRdb copy is limited to in-frame clones, with some not included. Of approximately 270,000 clones in the sample, over 75% were seen once. Sequenced input: PBMCs or T cells enriched from blood (not recorded which). The receptors stem from a man aged 35-49 years who had recovered from COVID-19.

On this clone itself: Other DNA sequences from this sample encode an identical CDR3 as well. The chain uses TRBV7-9 and TRBJ2-7, with D perhaps matching TRBD1 (5 bases). V shed 4 bases and J shed 0 bases, with 10 bases lying between them. Germline CDR1 reads SEHNR; CDR2 reads FQNEAQ (reference sequence). The CDR3 consists of 14 residues. The CDR3 DNA follows: TGTGCCAGCAGCTCTCAGGGTCGCTCCTACGAGCAGTACTTC. This encodes CASSSQGRSYEQYF.

The chain employs TRBV27 and TRBJ1-6; D is unclear. Germline CDR1 reads MNHEY; CDR2 reads SMNVEV (reference sequence). V lost 5 bases, J lost 0 bases, and 17 bases lay in between. The CDR3 consists of 18 residues. This chain's CDR3 is CASSPLGLQSSYNSPLHF. The CDR3 DNA sequence: TGTGCCAGCAGTCCCCTAGGACTGCAGAGCTCCTATAATTCACCCCTCCACTTT.

V gene TRBV4-2 combines with J gene TRBJ2-5; D call uncertain. Trimming left V 8 bases short and J 1 base short, with 11 bases between. This CDR3 has 13 residues. Germline-derived CDR1 and CDR2 are LGHNA and YNFKEQ. The CDR3 nucleotides are TGTGCCAGCGGTTATTCGGGCCAAGAGACCCAGTACTTC. This translates into CASGYSGQETQYF.

V gene TRBV30 combines with J gene TRBJ1-4; D gene unclear. Per the germline V gene, CDR1 is GTSNPN and CDR2 is SVGIG (reference sequence). The CDR3 has 12 residues. The ends were cut back, 0 bases at V and 7 bases at J, with 6 bases in the middle. CDR3 amino acids: CAWSVLGEKLFF. The DNA for the CDR3 is TGTGCCTGGAGTGTACTCGGTGAAAAACTGTTTTTT.

V is TRBV5-5 and J is TRBJ1-6; tentatively, D is TRBD1 (5 bases). The CDR3 is 14 amino acids. Germline assignment: CDR1 SGHKS and CDR2 YYEKEE (reference sequence). The ends were cut back, 0 bases at V and 7 bases at J, with 8 bases in the middle. This CDR3 reads CASSLVGGNSPLHF. In nucleotides, the CDR3 is TGTGCCAGCAGCTTGGTCGGGGGAAATTCACCCCTCCACTTT.

This chain joins TRBV30 and TRBJ2-1, with TRBD2 matching over 15 bases. CDR1 and CDR2 (germline): GTSNPN, SVGIG (reference sequence). V shed 2 bases and J 6 bases; nucleotides not matched to a gene: 11. This CDR3 spans 18 amino acids. Here the CDR3 reads CAWSKSWTSGGDGNEQFF. The DNA for the CDR3 is TGTGCCTGGAGTAAATCCTGGACTAGCGGGGGGGATGGCAATGAGCAGTTCTTC.

The chain joins TRBV7-3 to TRBJ2-5, with a weak D call TRBD2 (5 bases). Looked up from germline, CDR1 is SGHTA and CDR2 is FQGTGA. The CDR3 runs 15 residues. V shed 1 base and J shed 1 base, with 10 bases lying between them. CDR3 sequence (DNA): TGTGCCAGCAGCTTAAACTCTGGACTCCAAGAGACCCAGTACTTC. It is translated as CASSLNSGLQETQYF.

This clone was counted between two and nine times. The chain has TRBV19 and TRBJ1-1, with D tentatively TRBD1 (6 bases). Per the germline V gene, CDR1 is LNHDA and CDR2 is SQIVND (reference sequence). The CDR3 extends over 14 amino acids. The V end lost 1 base, the J end lost 3 bases, and 9 bases lay between the germline ends. The CDR3 is CASSIAGGHTEAFF. The CDR3 region has the DNA TGTGCCAGTAGTATAGCTGGGGGCCACACTGAAGCTTTCTTT.

This chain connects TRBV13 to TRBJ1-3; 8 nucleotides align to TRBD1. CDR1 and CDR2 from the germline V gene are PRHDT and FYEKMQ (reference sequence). V gave up 5 bases and J gave up 8 bases; unmatched junction bases: 14. This CDR3 comprises 16 residues. Here the CDR3 reads CASSQLGTGDGDTIYF. CDR3 bases: TGTGCCAGCAGCCAGCTCGGGACAGGAGACGGAGACACCATATATTTT.

This clone was detected ten times or more. The chain is built from TRBV11-2 and TRBJ2-5; 10 nucleotides agree with TRBD2. CDR3 length: 17 residues. Per germline, CDR1 SGHAT and CDR2 FQNNGV. The junction had 9 bases not matched to a gene; V was cut back by 2 bases and J by 3 bases. The DNA for the CDR3 is TGTGCCAGCAGCTTACTAGGGGGTCTAGCGGGAGAAGAGACCCAGTACTTC. It encodes CASSLLGGLAGEETQYF.

V and J are TRBV5-4 and TRBJ1-2; 10 positions match TRBD1. The CDR3 consists of 15 residues. V shed 4 bases and J 2 bases; nucleotides not matched to a gene: 5. Germline V gene data show CDR1 as SGHNT and CDR2 as YYREEE (reference sequence). In nucleotides, the CDR3 is TGTGCCAGCAGCGATGGACAGGGGGAGAACTATGGCTACACCTTC. This encodes CASSDGQGENYGYTF.

This clone was counted once. The chain links TRBV5-4 to TRBJ2-5; 10 nucleotides line up with TRBD2. Germline CDR1 is SGHNT and CDR2 is YYREEE (reference sequence). CDR3 length equals 19 residues. V dropped 5 bases and J dropped 1; count of bases not matched to a gene: 17. DNA of the CDR3: TGTGCCAGCAGGCGACTGTTTAGCGGGGGGAGCGAAAGCCAAGAGACCCAGTACTTC. This gives the protein CASRRLFSGGSESQETQYF. The full variable domain, in which reference TRBV5-4 and TRBJ2-5 provide the parts outside the CDR3, is ETGVTQSPTHLIKTRGQQVTLRCSSQSGHNTVSWYQQALGQGPQFIFQYYREEENGRGNFPPRFSGLQFPNYSSELNVNALELDDSALYLCASRRLFSGGSESQETQYFGPGTRLLVL.

This clone was counted between two and nine times. The V and J genes are TRBV5-6 and TRBJ1-5, with D possibly matching TRBD1 (5 bases). The CDR3 totals 14 residues. The V gene's germline CDR1 is SGHDT and CDR2 YYEEEE. Trimming shortened V by 3 bases and J by 5 bases, and 12 bases separated the two germline ends. CDR3 region: CASSSLSTDQPQHF. For the CDR3, the DNA is TGTGCCAGCAGCTCCCTATCGACAGATCAGCCCCAGCATTTT.

The J gene is TRBJ2-1, the V gene TRBV11-3; 9 bases line up with TRBD2. Per germline, CDR1 SGHNT and CDR2 YENEEA. The CDR3 contains 16 residues. J lost 3 bases, V lost 3 bases, and 6 bases had no gene match. The DNA for the CDR3 is TGTGCCAGCAGCTTTCGCGGAGCGGGGGGCTACAATGAGCAGTTCTTC. This encodes CASSFRGAGGYNEQFF.

This chain links TRBV6-5 with TRBJ1-5; perhaps TRBD1 as D (5 bases). This CDR3 contains 15 residues. The V end was cut by 7 bases, the J end by 0 bases, with 13 bases between. Per the germline V gene, CDR1 is MNHEY and CDR2 is SVGAGI. The CDR3 DNA is TGTGCCAGCATCTGGCAGGGCCATAGCAATCAGCCCCAGCATTTT. Translating gives CASIWQGHSNQPQHF.

The CDR3 region is CAWSARRVGGGYTF. The CDR3 nucleotides read TGTGCCTGGAGCGCAAGACGGGTGGGAGGAGGCTACACCTTC. J is TRBJ1-2 and V is TRBV30; D remains ambiguous. Germline V gene sequence: CDR1 GTSNPN, CDR2 SVGIG (reference sequence). CDR3 length equals 14 residues. V lost 3 bases to trimming and J lost 8 bases, with 19 bases between them.

The J gene is TRBJ1-3, the V gene TRBV7-9; D is unclear. The germline V gene encodes CDR1 SEHNR and CDR2 FQNEAQ (reference sequence). This CDR3 contains 16 residues. Trimming pared 2 bases from V and 1 base from J, leaving 12 bases between. The CDR3 bases are TGTGCCAGCAGCTTAACCGCCAGGCTGTCTGGAAACACCATATATTTT. Its protein is CASSLTARLSGNTIYF.

This chain connects TRBV27 to TRBJ1-5, with 9 bases that match TRBD1. V was clipped by 3 bases and J by 0 bases; unmatched bases: 6. Germline V CDR1 and CDR2: MNHEY, SMNVEV (reference sequence). This CDR3 spans 17 amino acids. CDR3 DNA: TGTGCCAGCAGTTTCACCGGGACAGGGACTAGCAATCAGCCCCAGCATTTT. This gives the protein CASSFTGTGTSNQPQHF.